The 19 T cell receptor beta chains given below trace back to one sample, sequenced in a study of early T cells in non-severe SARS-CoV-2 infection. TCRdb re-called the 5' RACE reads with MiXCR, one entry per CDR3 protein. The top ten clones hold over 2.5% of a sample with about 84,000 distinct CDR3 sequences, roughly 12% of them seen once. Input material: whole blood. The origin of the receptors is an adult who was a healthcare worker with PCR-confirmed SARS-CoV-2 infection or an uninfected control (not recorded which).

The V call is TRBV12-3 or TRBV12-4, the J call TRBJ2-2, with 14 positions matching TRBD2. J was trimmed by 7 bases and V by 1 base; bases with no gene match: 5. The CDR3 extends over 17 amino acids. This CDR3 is CASSLETSGRAIGELFF. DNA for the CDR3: TGTGCCAGCAGTTTAGAGACTAGCGGGAGGGCCATCGGGGAGCTGTTTTTT.

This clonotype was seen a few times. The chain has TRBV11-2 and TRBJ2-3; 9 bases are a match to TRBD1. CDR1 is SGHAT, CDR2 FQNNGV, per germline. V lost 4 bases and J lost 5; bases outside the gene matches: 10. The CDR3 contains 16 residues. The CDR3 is CASSSWVGQGLDTQYF. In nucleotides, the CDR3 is TGTGCCAGCAGCTCATGGGTGGGACAGGGACTAGATACGCAGTATTTT.

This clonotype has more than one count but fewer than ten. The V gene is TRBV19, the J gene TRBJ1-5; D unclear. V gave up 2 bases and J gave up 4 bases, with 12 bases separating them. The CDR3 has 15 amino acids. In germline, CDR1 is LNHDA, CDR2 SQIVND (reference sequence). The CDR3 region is CASSIYLLGNQPQHF. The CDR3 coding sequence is TGTGCCAGTAGTATATACCTACTGGGAAATCAGCCCCAGCATTTT.

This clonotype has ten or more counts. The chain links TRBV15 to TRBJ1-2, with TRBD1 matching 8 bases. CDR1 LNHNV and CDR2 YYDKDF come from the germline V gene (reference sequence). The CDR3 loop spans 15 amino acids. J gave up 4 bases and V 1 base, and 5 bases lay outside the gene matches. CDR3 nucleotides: TGTGCCACCAGCAGAGGAGGACAGGGCCCCTATGGCTACACCTTC. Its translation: CATSRGGQGPYGYTF.

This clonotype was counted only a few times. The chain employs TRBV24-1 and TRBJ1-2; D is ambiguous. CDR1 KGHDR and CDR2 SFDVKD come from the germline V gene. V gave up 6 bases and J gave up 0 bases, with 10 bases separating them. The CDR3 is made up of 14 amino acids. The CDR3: CATSTRNTNYGYTF. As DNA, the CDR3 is TGTGCCACCAGTACAAGGAATACTAACTATGGCTACACCTTC.

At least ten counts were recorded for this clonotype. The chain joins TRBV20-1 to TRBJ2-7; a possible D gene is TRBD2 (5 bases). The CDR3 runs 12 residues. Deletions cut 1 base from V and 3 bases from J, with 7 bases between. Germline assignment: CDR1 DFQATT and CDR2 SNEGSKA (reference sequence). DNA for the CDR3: TGCAGTGCTAGAGCGGGAATCTACGAGCAGTACTTC. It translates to CSARAGIYEQYF.

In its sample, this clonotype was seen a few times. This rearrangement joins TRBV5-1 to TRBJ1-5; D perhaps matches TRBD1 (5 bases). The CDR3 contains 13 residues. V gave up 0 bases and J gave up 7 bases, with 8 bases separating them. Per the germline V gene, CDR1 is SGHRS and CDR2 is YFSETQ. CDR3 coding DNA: TGCGCCAGCAGCTTGGCCGGGGACCAGCCCCAGCATTTT. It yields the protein CASSLAGDQPQHF.

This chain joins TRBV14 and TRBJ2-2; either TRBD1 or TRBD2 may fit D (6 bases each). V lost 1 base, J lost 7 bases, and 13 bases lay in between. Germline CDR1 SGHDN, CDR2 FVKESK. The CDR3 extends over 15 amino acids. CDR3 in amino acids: CASSQAGAIIGELFF. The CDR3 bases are TGTGCCAGCAGCCAAGCGGGGGCGATAATCGGGGAGCTGTTTTTT.

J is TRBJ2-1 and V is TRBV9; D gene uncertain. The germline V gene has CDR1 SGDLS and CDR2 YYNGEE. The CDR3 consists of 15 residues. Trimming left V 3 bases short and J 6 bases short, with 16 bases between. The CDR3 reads CASSAQPGPFNEQFF. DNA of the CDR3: TGTGCCAGCAGCGCCCAGCCGGGCCCGTTCAATGAGCAGTTCTTC.

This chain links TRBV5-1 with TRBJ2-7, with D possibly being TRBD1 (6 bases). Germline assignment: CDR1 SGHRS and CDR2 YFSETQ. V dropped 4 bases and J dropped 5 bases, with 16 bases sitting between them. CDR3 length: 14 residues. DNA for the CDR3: TGCGCCAGCAGCGTCCGGGACAACATCAACGAGCAGTACTTC. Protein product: CASSVRDNINEQYF.

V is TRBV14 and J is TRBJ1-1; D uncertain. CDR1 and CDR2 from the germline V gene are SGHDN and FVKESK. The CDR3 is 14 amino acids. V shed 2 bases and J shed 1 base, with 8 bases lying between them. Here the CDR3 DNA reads TGTGCCAGCAGCCAATACCTTCAGAACACTGAAGCTTTCTTT. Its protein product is CASSQYLQNTEAFF. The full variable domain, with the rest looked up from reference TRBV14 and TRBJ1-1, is EAGVTQFPSHSVIEKGQTVTLRCDPISGHDNLYWYRRVMGKEIKFLLHFVKESKQDESGMPNNRFLAERTGGTYSTLKVQPAELEDSGVYFCASSQYLQNTEAFFGQGTRLTVV.

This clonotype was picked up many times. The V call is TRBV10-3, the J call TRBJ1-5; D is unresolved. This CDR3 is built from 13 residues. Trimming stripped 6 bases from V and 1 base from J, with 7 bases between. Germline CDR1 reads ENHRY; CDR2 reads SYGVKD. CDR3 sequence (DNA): TGTGCCATCAGGGAGGCCAGCAATCAGCCCCAGCATTTT. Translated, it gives CAIREASNQPQHF.

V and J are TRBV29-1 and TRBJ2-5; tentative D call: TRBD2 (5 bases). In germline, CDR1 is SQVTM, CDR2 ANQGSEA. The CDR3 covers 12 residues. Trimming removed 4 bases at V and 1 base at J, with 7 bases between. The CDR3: CSVGGSQETQYF. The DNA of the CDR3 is TGCAGCGTTGGAGGGTCCCAAGAGACCCAGTACTTC.

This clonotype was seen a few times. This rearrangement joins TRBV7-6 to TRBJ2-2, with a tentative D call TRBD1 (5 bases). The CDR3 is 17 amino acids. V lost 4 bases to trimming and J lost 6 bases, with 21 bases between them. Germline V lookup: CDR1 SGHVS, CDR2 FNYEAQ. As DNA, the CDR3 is TGTGCCAGCAGCTCCAAGGGGCTCGCCGTCTCGCCCGGGGAGCTGTTTTTT. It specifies CASSSKGLAVSPGELFF.

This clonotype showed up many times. Here the CDR3 reads CASSYRGSSYEQYF. For the CDR3, the DNA is TGTGCCAGCAGCTACAGGGGAAGCTCCTACGAGCAGTACTTC. The rearrangement links TRBV27 to TRBJ2-7; 7 nucleotides align to TRBD1. Germline V gene data show CDR1 as MNHEY and CDR2 as SMNVEV (reference sequence). Unmatched junction bases numbered 5, after V lost 6 bases and J lost 0 bases. The length of the CDR3 is 14 residues.

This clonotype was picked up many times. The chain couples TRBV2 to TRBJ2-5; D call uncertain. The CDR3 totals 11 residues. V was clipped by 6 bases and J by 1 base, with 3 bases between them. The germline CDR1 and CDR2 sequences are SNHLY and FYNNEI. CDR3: CASRFQETQYF. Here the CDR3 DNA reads TGTGCCAGCAGGTTCCAAGAGACCCAGTACTTC.

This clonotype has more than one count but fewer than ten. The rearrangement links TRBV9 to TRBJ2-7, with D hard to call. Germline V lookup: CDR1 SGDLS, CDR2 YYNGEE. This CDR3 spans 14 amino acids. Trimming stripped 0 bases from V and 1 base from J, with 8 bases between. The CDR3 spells CASSVGVQSYEQYF. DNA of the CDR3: TGTGCCAGCAGCGTAGGGGTACAGTCCTACGAGCAGTACTTC.

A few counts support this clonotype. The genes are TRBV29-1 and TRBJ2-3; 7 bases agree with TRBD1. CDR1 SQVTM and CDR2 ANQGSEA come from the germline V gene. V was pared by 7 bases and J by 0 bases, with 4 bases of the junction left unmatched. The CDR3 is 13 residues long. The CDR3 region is CSDRDSSTDTQYF. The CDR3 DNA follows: TGCAGCGACCGGGACAGTAGCACAGATACGCAGTATTTT.

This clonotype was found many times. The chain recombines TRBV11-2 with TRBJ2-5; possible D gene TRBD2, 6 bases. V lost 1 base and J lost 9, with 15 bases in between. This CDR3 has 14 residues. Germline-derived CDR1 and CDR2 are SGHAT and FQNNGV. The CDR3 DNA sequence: TGTGCCAGCAGCTTAGGACGGGAAGGGGAGGCCCAGTACTTC. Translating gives CASSLGREGEAQYF.